Shown below are 18 T cell receptor beta chains from a single sample sequenced in a study of blood T cell repertoires in COVID-19. Sequencing was performed with immunoSEQ multiplex PCR; in TCRdb, only in-frame clones are kept and a portion is missing. The repertoire consists of 250,000 to 350,000 clones, with 75% to 90% occurring once and the leading ten covering about an eighth. The sample comprised peripheral blood. The receptors were gathered from a woman aged 60-70 years with acute or convalescent COVID-19.

This chain joins TRBV18 and TRBJ1-6, with 7 bases that match TRBD1. Per the germline V gene, CDR1 is KGHSH and CDR2 is LQKENI. Losses at the gene ends were 5 bases for V and 5 bases for J; bases not matched to a gene: 6. The CDR3 is 15 residues long. The chain's CDR3 is CASSFGQADNSPLHF. In DNA form, the CDR3 reads TGTGCCAGCTCATTCGGACAGGCTGATAATTCACCCCTCCACTTT. The complete variable domain, with remaining parts taken from reference TRBV18 and TRBJ1-6, reads NAGVMQNPRHLVRRRGQEARLRCSPMKGHSHVYWYRQLPEEGLKFMVYLQKENIIDESGMPKERFSAEFPKEGPSILRIQQVVRGDSAAYFCASSFGQADNSPLHFGNGTRLTVT.

Only a few counts were recorded for this clone. The chain combines TRBV5-1 with TRBJ2-2; D possibly corresponds to TRBD1 (6 bases). This CDR3 comprises 16 residues. Germline V lookup: CDR1 SGHRS, CDR2 YFSETQ. Deletions cut 0 bases from V and 0 bases from J, with 9 bases between. The CDR3 region is CASSLDPGANTGELFF. The CDR3, as DNA: TGCGCCAGCAGCTTGGACCCAGGGGCGAACACCGGGGAGCTGTTTTTT. Full variable domain (rest looked up from reference TRBV5-1 and TRBJ2-2): KAGVTQTPRYLIKTRGQQVTLSCSPISGHRSVSWYQQTPGQGLQFLFEYFSETQRNKGNFPGRFSGRQFSNSRSEMNVSTLELGDSALYLCASSLDPGANTGELFFGEGSRLTVL.

V is TRBV6-5 and J is TRBJ1-5; D remains unclear. The CDR3 totals 12 residues. Germline lookup yields CDR1 MNHEY and CDR2 SVGAGI. Trimming cost V 5 bases and J 9 bases, with 11 bases left between them. The CDR3 DNA reads as TGTGCCAGCAGTATACCACTAGGGCCCCAGCATTTT. Translation: CASSIPLGPQHF.

The rearrangement uses TRBV30 and TRBJ1-1; a weak D match, TRBD1 (5 bases). The CDR3 is 13 residues long. The ends were cut back, 0 bases at V and 7 bases at J, with 12 bases in the middle. CDR1 and CDR2 (germline): GTSNPN, SVGIG (reference sequence). DNA for the CDR3: TGTGCCTGGAGTGTACACAGGAATGATGAAGCTTTCTTT. Its translation: CAWSVHRNDEAFF.

The V call is TRBV5-6, the J call TRBJ1-2, with TRBD1 identical over 7 bases. J gave up 8 bases and V 4 bases, and 14 bases lay outside the gene matches. Per the germline V gene, CDR1 is SGHDT and CDR2 is YYEEEE. The CDR3 loop spans 15 amino acids. Here the CDR3 reads CASSQTTGSLGGYTF. The CDR3 bases are TGTGCCAGCAGCCAAACGACAGGGTCTTTGGGGGGCTACACCTTC.

The CDR3, as DNA: TGTGCCAGCTCCGGGACAGGGGAGACTGAAGCTTTCTTT. It specifies CASSGTGETEAFF. The V and J genes are TRBV24-1 and TRBJ1-1, with 10 bases lining up with TRBD1. Unmatched junction bases numbered 7, after V lost 11 bases and J lost 5 bases. The CDR3 has 13 amino acids. Germline V CDR1 and CDR2: KGHDR, SFDVKD.

CDR3 nucleotides: TGTGCCATCAGCTTTCCCCCCGGGACAGGGGTATCCACCGGGGAGCTGTTTTTT. This translates into CAISFPPGTGVSTGELFF. The V gene is TRBV10-3, the J gene TRBJ2-2, with 10 bases lining up with TRBD1. Trimming at V came to 6 bases and at J to 4 bases, leaving 14 bases not matched to a gene. The CDR3 covers 18 residues. Germline V gene lookup returns CDR1 ENHRY and CDR2 SYGVKD.

J is TRBJ1-2 and V is TRBV5-5; TRBD1 matches 7 bases. This CDR3 has 16 residues. V gave up 4 bases and J gave up 2 bases; unmatched junction bases: 11. CDR1 is SGHKS and CDR2 is YYEKEE in the germline V gene (reference sequence). CDR3 DNA: TGTGCCAGCAGCCACCATGCCGGGACAGCGAACTATGGCTACACCTTC. Protein sequence: CASSHHAGTANYGYTF.

This chain uses TRBV25-1 with TRBJ2-4; possibly TRBD2 for D (6 bases). CDR3 size: 14 residues. Germline CDR1 reads MGHDK; CDR2 reads SYGVNS. Trimming took 5 bases from V and 6 from J, leaving 14 bases between them. The CDR3 coding sequence is TGTGCCAGCAGTCCTCCGGGCGGGACAAACATTCAGTACTTC. It yields the protein CASSPPGGTNIQYF.

The chain is built from TRBV18 and TRBJ1-5; weak D call: TRBD1 (5 bases). V lost 3 bases and J 1 base, leaving 16 bases between the germline ends. This CDR3 has 17 amino acids. CDR1 KGHSH and CDR2 LQKENI come from the germline V gene. This chain's CDR3 is CASSPKARAISNQPQHF. CDR3 in DNA: TGTGCCAGCTCACCTAAGGCCAGGGCCATCAGCAATCAGCCCCAGCATTTT.

This chain links TRBV19 with TRBJ1-2, with D perhaps matching TRBD1 (5 bases). The germline V gene encodes CDR1 LNHDA and CDR2 SQIVND (reference sequence). The CDR3 spans 12 residues. V was clipped by 10 bases and J by 6 bases, with 15 bases between them. CDR3 residues: CATRGGKDGYTF. The CDR3, as DNA: TGTGCCACCCGCGGGGGTAAGGATGGCTACACCTTC.

The chain carries TRBV2 and TRBJ2-7; 7 nucleotides match TRBD1. The V gene's germline CDR1 is SNHLY and CDR2 FYNNEI. The CDR3 sequence is 15 residues long. Trimming cost V 4 bases and J 5 bases; bases outside gene matches: 11. This CDR3 reads CASSGPRDSGHEQYF. CDR3 DNA sequence: TGTGCCAGCAGTGGGCCCCGGGACAGTGGACACGAGCAGTACTTC.

V usage is TRBV7-9 and J usage is TRBJ1-2; 9 positions agree with TRBD1. This CDR3 has 16 amino acids. Trimming at V came to 2 bases and at J to 6 bases, leaving 10 bases not matched to a gene. Looked up from germline, CDR1 is SEHNR and CDR2 is FQNEAQ (reference sequence). The CDR3 DNA follows: TGTGCCAGCAGCTTAAGTCGAGGGACAGGGAGAAATGGCTACACCTTC. Its protein product is CASSLSRGTGRNGYTF.

The V call is TRBV4-1, the J call TRBJ1-5; D is ambiguous. Germline CDR1 MGHRA, CDR2 YSYEKL. V lost 1 base and J lost 2, with 12 bases in between. The length of the CDR3 is 16 residues. DNA for the CDR3: TGCGCCAGCAGCCAAGTTACCCCCGCGGGCAATCAGCCCCAGCATTTT. This codes for CASSQVTPAGNQPQHF.

The V and J genes are TRBV2 and TRBJ1-6, with 7 bases matching TRBD1. CDR1 and CDR2 from the germline V gene are SNHLY and FYNNEI. J gave up 6 bases and V 8 bases, and 7 bases lay outside the gene matches. There are 14 residues in the CDR3. CDR3 sequence: CASRSGGSNSPLHF. CDR3 nucleotides: TGTGCCAGCCGCTCAGGGGGGAGTAATTCACCCCTCCACTTT.

V usage is TRBV18 and J usage is TRBJ1-6, with D perhaps TRBD1 (5 bases). CDR3 length: 16 residues. Trimming pared 5 bases from V and 0 bases from J, leaving 11 bases between. CDR1 and CDR2 (germline): KGHSH, LQKENI. CDR3 bases: TGTGCCAGCTCATCGTGGACAAGCTCCTATAATTCACCCCTCCACTTT. Translation gives CASSSWTSSYNSPLHF.

The chain joins TRBV18 to TRBJ2-3; the D is unclear. Germline V gene sequence: CDR1 KGHSH, CDR2 LQKENI. CDR3 size: 15 residues. V shed 0 bases and J shed 6 bases, with 13 bases lying between them. CDR3 sequence reads: CASSPPTLRSDTQYF. CDR3 sequence (DNA): TGTGCCAGCTCACCACCCACTCTTCGAAGCGATACGCAGTATTTT.

The V gene is TRBV3-1 (or the pseudogene TRBV3-2), the J gene TRBJ2-7; TRBD2 matches 10 bases. The germline V gene encodes CDR1 LGHDT and CDR2 YNNKEL (reference sequence). The CDR3 contains 13 residues. The ends lost 4 bases at V and 5 bases at J; junction bases unmatched: 2. The CDR3 DNA reads TGTGCCAGCAGCCGGCTAGCGGGAGACGAGCAGTACTTC. As protein: CASSRLAGDEQYF.